The entry below describes one TCR beta chain. The sample originates from a study of blood T cell repertoires in COVID-19. Libraries were prepared by immunoSEQ multiplex PCR; TCRdb keeps only in-frame clonotypes and omits some of them. In the table there are 150,000 to 200,000 clones, around 85% of which are singletons. V was clipped by 2 bases and J by 0 bases, with 11 bases between them. Looked up from germline, CDR1 is LGHDT and CDR2 is YNNKEL (reference sequence). CDR3 length equals 17 residues. The receptor was isolated from a man in his fifties with active or convalescent COVID-19. Specimen: peripheral blood. V is TRBV3-1 (or the pseudogene TRBV3-2) and J is TRBJ1-6; possible D gene TRBD1, 5 bases. Written as DNA, the CDR3 is TGTGCCAGCAGCCAACGGGGGGATCTCTCCTATAATTCACCCCTCCACTTT. This encodes CASSQRGDLSYNSPLHF.